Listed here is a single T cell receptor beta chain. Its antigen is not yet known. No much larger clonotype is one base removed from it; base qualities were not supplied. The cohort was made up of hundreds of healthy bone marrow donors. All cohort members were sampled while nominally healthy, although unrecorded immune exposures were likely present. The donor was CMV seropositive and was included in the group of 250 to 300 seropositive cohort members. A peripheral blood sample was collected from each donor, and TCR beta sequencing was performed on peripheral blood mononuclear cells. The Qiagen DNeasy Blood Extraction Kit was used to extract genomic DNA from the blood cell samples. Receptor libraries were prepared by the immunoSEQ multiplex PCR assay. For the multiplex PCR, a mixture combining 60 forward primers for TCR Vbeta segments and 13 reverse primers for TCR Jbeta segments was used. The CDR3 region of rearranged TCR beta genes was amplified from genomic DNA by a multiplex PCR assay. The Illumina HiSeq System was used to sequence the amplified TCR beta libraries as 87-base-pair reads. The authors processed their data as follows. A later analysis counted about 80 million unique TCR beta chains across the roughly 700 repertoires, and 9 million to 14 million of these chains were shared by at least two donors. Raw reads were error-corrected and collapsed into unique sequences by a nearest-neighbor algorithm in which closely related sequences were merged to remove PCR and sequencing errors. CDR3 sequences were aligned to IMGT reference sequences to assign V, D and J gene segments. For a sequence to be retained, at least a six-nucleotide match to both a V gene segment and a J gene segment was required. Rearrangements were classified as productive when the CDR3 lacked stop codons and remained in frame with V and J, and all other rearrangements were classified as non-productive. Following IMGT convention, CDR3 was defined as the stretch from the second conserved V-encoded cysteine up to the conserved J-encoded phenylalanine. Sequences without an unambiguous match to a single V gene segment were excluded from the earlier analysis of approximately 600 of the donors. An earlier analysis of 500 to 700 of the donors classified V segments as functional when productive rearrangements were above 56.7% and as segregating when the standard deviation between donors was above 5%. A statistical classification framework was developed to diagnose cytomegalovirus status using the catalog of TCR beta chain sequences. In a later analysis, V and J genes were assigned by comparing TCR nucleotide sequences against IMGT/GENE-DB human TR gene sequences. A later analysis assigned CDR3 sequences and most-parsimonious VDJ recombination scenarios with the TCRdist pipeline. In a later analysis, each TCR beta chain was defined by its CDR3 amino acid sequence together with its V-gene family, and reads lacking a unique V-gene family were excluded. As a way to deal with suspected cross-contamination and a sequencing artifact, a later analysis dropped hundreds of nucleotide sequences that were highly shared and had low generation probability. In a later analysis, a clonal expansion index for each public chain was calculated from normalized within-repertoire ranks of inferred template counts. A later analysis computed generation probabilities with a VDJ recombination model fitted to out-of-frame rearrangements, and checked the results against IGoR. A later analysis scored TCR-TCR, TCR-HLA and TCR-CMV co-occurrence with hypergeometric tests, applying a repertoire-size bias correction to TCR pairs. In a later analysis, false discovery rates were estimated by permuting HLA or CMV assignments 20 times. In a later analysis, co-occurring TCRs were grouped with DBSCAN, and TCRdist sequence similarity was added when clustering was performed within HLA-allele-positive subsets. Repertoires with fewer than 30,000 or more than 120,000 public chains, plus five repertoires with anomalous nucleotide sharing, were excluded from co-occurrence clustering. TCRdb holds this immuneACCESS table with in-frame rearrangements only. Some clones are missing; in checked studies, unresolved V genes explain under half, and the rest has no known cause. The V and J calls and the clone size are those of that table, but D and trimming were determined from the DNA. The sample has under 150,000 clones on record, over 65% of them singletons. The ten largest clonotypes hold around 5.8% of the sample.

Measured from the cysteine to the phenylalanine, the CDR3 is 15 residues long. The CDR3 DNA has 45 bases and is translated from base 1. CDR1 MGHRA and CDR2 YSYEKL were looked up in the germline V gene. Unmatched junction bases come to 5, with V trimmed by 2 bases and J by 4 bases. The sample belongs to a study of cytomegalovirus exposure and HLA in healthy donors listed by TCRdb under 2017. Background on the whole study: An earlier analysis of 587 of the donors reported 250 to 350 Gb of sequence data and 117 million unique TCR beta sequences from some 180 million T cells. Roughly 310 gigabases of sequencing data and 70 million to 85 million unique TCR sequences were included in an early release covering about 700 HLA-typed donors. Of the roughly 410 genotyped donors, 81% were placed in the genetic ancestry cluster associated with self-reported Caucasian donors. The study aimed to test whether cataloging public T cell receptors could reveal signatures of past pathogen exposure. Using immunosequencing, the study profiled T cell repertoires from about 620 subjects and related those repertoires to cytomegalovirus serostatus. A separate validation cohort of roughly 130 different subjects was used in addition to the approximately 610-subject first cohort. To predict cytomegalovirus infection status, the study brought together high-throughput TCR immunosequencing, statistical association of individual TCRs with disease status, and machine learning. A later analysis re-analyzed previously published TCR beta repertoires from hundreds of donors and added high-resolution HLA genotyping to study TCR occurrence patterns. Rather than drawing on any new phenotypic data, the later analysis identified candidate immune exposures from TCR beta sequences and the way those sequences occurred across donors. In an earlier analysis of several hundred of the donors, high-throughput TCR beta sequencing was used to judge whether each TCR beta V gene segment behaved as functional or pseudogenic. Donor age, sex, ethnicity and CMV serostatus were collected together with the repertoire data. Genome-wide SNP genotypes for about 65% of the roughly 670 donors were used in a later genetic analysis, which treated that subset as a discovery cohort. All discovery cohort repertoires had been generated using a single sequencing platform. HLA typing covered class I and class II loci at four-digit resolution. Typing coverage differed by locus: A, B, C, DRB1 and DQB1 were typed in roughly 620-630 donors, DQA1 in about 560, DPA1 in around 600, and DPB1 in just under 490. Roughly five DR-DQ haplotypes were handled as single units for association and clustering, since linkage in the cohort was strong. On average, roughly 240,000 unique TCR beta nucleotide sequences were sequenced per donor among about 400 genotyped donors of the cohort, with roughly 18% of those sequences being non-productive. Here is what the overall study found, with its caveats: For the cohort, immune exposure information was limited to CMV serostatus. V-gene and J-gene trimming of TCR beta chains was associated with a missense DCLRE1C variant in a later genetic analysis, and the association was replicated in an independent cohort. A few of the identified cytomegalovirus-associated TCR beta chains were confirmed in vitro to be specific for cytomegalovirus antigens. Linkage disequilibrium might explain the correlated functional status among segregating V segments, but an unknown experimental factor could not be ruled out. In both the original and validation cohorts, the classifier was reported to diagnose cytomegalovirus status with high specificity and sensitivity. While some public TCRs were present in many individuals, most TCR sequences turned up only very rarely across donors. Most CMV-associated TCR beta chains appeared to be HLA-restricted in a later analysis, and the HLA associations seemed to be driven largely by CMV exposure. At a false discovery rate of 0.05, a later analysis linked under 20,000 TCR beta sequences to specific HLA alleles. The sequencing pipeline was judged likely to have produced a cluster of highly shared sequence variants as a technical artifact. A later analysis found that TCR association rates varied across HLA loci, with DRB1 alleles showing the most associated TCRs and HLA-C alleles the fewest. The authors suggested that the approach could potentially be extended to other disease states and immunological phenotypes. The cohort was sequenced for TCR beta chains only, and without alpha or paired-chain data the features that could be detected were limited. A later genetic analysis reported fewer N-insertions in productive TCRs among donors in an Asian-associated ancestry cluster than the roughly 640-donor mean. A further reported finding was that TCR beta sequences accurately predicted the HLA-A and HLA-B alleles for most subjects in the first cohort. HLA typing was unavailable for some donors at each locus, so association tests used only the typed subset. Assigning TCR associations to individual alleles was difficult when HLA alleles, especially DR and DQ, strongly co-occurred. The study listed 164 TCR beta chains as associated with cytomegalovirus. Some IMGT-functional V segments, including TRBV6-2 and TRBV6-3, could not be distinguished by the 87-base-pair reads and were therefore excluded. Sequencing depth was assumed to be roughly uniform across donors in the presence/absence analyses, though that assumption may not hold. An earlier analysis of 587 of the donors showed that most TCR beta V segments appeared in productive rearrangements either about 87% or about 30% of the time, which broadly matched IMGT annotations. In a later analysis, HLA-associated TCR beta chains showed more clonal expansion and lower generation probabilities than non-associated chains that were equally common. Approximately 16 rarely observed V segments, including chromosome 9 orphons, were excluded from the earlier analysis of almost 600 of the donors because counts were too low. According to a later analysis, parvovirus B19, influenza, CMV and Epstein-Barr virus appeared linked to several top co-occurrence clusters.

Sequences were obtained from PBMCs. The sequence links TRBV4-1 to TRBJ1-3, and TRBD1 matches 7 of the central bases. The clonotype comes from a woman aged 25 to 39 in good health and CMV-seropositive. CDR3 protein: CASSQPRDRGNTIYF. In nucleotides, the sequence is TGCGCCAGCAGCCAACCCCGGGACAGAGGAAACACCATATATTTT.